This T cell receptor (beta chain) emerged from a study of T cell responses to AZD1222 COVID-19 vaccine. Findings and caveats of the study: The sample set comprised mostly white British donors with more females, and clonal diversity was possibly underestimated.

Note on this clone: What it binds is unknown.

Clones were sequenced by immunoSEQ multiplex PCR, and TCRdb holds only the in-frame ones, with some missing. The sample lists about 150,000 clones, 85% to 95% occurring once. The sequencing used peripheral blood, collected on day 0 of AZD1222 vaccination. This sequence was found in an adult in good health.

CDR3 sequence (DNA): TGCGCCAGCAGCCAAGGTACTCGGACAGGATCATTTCAGCCCCAGCATTTT. This translates into CASSQGTRTGSFQPQHF. The chain combines TRBV4-1 with TRBJ1-5; 7 bases agree with TRBD1. This CDR3 is built from 17 residues. V gave up 1 base and J gave up 6 bases; unmatched junction bases: 12. From germline, CDR1 is MGHRA and CDR2 YSYEKL.